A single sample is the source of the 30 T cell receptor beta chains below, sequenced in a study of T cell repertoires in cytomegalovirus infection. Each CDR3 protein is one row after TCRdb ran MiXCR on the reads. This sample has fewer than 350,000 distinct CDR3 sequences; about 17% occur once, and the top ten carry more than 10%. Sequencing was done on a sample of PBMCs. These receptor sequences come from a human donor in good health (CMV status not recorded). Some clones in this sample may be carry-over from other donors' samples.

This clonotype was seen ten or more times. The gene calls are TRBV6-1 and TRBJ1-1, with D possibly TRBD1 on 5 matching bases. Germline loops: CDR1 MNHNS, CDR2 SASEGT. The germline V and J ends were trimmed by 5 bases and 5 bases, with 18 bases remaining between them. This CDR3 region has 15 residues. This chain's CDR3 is CASSTPGRGGTEAFF. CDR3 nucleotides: TGTGCCAGCAGTACCCCGGGGAGGGGTGGAACTGAAGCTTTCTTT.

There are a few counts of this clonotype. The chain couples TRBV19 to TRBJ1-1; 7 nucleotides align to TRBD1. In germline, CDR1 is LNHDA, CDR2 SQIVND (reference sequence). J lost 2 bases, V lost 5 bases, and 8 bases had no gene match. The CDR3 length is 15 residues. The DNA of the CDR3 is TGTGCCAGTAGTTCCCAAGGACAGGCAAACACTGAAGCTTTCTTT. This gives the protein CASSSQGQANTEAFF.

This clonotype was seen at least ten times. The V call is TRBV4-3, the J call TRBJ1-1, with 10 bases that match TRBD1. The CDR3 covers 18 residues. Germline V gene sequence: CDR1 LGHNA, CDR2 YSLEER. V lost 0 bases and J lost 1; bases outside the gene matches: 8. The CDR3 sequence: CASSQDTPGQGPNTEAFF. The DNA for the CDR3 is TGCGCCAGCAGCCAAGATACACCGGGACAGGGGCCGAACACTGAAGCTTTCTTT.

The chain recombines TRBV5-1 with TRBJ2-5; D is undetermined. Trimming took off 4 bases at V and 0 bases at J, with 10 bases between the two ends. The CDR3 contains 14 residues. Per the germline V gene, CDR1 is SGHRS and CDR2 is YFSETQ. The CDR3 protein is CASSLLGNQETQYF. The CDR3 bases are TGCGCCAGCAGCCTGCTGGGTAACCAAGAGACCCAGTACTTC.

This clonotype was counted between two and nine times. The chain's CDR3 is CAISGDRDRPTEAFF. The CDR3 DNA sequence: TGTGCCATCAGTGGAGACAGAGACCGCCCCACTGAAGCTTTCTTT. The chain has TRBV10-3 and TRBJ1-1; TRBD1 is a possible D gene (5 bases). Germline V gene data show CDR1 as ENHRY and CDR2 as SYGVKD. Trimming shortened V by 4 bases and J by 4 bases, and 16 bases separated the two germline ends. This CDR3 is 15 amino acids long.

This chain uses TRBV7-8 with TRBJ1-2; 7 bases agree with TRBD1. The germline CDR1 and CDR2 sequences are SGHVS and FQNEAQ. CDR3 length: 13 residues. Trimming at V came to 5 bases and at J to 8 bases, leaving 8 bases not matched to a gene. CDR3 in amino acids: CASSLQGGEGYTF. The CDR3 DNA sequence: TGTGCCAGCAGCCTCCAGGGGGGGGAGGGCTACACCTTC.

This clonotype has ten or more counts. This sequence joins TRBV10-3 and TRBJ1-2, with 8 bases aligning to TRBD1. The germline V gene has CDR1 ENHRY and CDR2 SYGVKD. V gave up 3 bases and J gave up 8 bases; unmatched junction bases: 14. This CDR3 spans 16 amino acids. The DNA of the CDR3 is TGTGCCATCAGTGAAATTCAGGGGGCTCTTATCCAGGGCTACACCTTC. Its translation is CAISEIQGALIQGYTF.

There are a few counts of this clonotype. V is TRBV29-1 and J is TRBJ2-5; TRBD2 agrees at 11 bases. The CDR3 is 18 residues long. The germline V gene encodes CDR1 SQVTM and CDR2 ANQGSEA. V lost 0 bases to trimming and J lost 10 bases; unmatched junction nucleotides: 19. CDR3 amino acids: CSVEDRLAGGRLVWIQYF. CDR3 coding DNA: TGCAGCGTTGAAGATCGGCTAGCGGGGGGACGCCTCGTTTGGATCCAGTACTTC. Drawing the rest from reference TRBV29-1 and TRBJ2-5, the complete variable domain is SAVISQKPSRDICQRGTSLTIQCQVDSQVTMMFWYRQQPGQSLTLIATANQGSEATYESGFVIDKFPISRPNLTFSTLTVSNMSPEDSSIYLCSVEDRLAGGRLVWIQYFGPGTRLLVL.

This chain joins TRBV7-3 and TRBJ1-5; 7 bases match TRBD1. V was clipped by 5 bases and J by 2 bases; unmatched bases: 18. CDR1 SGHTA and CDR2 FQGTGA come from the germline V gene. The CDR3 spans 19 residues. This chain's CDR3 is CASSPKIQGGMGGNQPQHF. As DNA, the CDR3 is TGTGCCAGCAGCCCAAAGATTCAGGGGGGCATGGGAGGCAATCAGCCCCAGCATTTT. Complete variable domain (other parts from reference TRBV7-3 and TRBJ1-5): GAGVSQTPSNKVTEKGKYVELRCDPISGHTALYWYRQSLGQGPEFLIYFQGTGAADDSGLPNDRFFAVRPEGSVSTLKIQRTERGDSAVYLCASSPKIQGGMGGNQPQHFGDGTRLSIL.

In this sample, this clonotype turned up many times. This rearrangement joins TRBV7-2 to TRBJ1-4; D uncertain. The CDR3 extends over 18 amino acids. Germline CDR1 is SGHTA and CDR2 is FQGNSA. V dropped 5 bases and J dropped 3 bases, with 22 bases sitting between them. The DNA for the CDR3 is TGTGCCAGCAGCCCCCACCTTGGGGAGATCAAGGCTAATGAAAAACTGTTTTTT. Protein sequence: CASSPHLGEIKANEKLFF.

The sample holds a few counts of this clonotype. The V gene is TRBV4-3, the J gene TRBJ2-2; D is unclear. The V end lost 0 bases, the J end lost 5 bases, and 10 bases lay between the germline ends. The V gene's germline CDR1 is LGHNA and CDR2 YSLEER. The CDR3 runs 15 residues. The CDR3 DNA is TGCGCCAGCAGCCAAGAGGCGAAGGGAACCGGGGAGCTGTTTTTT. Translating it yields CASSQEAKGTGELFF.

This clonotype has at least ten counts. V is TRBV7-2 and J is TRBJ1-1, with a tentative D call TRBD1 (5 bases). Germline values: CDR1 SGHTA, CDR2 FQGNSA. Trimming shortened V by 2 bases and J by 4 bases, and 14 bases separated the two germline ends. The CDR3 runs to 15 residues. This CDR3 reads CASSLLGVGTTEAFF. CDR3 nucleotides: TGTGCCAGCAGCTTACTGGGCGTTGGGACCACTGAAGCTTTCTTT.

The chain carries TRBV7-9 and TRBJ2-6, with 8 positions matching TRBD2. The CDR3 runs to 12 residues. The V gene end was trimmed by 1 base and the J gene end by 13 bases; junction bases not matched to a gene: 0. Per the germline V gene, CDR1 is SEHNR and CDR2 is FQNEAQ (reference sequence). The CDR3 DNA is TGTGCCAGCAGCTTAGAGCGGGGGGTCCTGACTTTC. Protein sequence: CASSLERGVLTF.

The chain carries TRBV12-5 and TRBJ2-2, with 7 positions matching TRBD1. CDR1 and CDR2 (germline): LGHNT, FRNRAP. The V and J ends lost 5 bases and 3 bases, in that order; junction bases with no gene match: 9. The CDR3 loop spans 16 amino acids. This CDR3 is CASGIHGTAYTGELFF. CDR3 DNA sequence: TGTGCTAGTGGTATACATGGGACAGCTTACACCGGGGAGCTGTTTTTT.

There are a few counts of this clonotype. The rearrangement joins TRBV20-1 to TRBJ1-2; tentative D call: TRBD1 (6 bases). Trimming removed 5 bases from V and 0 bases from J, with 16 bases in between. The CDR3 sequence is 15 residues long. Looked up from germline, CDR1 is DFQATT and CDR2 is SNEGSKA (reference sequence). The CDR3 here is CSAGGLTGANYGYTF. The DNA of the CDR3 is TGCAGTGCTGGGGGCCTTACCGGCGCTAACTATGGCTACACCTTC.

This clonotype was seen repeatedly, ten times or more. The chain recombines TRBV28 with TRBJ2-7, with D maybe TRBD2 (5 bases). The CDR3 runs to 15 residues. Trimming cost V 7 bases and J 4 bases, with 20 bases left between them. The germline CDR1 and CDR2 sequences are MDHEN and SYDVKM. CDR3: CASTFGHSVGYEQYF. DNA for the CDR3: TGTGCCAGCACCTTTGGGCATAGCGTCGGGTACGAGCAGTACTTC. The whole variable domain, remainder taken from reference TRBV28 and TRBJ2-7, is DVKVTQSSRYLVKRTGEKVFLECVQDMDHENMFWYRQDPGLGLRLIYFSYDVKMKEKGDIPEGYSVSREKKERFSLILESASTNQTSMYLCASTFGHSVGYEQYFGPGTRLTVT.

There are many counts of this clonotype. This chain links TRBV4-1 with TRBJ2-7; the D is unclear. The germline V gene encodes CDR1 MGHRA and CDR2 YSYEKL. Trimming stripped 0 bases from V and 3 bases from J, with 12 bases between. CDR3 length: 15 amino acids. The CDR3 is CASSQDSPVNYEQYF. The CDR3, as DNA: TGCGCCAGCAGCCAAGATAGTCCGGTCAACTACGAGCAGTACTTC.

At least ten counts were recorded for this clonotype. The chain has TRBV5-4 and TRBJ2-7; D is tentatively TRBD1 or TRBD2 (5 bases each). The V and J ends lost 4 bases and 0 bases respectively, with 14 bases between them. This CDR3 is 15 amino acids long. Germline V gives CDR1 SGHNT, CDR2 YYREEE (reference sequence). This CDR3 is CASSESGQYSYEQYF. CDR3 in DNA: TGTGCCAGCAGCGAGTCGGGGCAGTACTCCTACGAGCAGTACTTC.

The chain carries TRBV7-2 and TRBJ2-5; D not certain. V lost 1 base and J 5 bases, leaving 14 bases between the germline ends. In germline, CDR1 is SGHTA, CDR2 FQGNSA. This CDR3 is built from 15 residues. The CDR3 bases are TGTGCCAGCAGCTTAGTACCAAACAATTGGGAGACCCAGTACTTC. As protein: CASSLVPNNWETQYF.

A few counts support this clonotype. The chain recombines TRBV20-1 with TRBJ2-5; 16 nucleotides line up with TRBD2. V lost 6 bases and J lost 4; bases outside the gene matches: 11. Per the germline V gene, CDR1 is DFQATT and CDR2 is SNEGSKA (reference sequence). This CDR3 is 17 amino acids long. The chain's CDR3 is CSAPGLAGGPGLETQYF. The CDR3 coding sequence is TGCAGTGCCCCGGGACTAGCGGGGGGGCCGGGGTTAGAGACCCAGTACTTC.

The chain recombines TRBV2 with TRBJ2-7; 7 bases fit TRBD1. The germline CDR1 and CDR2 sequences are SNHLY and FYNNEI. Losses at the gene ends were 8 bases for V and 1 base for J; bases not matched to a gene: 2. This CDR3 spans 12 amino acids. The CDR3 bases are TGTGCCAGCGGACAGGTTTCCTACGAGCAGTACTTC. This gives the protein CASGQVSYEQYF.

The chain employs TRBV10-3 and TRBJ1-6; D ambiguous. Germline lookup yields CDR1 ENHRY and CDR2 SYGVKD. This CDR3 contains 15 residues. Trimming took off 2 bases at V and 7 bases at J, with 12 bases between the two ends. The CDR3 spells CAISEGSTGNSPLHF. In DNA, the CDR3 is TGTGCCATCAGTGAGGGATCGACGGGGAATTCACCCCTCCACTTT.

The CDR3 protein is CASWDPLGGELFF. CDR3 bases: TGTGCTAGTTGGGACCCCCTGGGAGGGGAGCTGTTTTTT. The chain couples TRBV7-6 to TRBJ2-2; D tentatively reads TRBD1 or TRBD2 (5 bases each). This CDR3 is 13 amino acids long. CDR1 and CDR2 from the germline V gene are SGHVS and FNYEAQ. Complete variable domain (other parts from reference TRBV7-6 and TRBJ2-2): GAGVSQSPRYKVTKRGQDVALRCDPISGHVSLYWYRQALGQGPEFLTYFNYEAQQDKSGLPNDRFSAERPEGSISTLTIQRTEQRDSAMYRCASWDPLGGELFFGEGSRLTVL.

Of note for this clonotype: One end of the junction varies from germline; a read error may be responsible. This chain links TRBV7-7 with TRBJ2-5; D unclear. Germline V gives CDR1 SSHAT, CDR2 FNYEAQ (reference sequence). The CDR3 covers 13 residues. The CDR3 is CASSRTSTETQYF. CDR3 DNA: TGTGCTAGCAGCCGGACGTCGACGGAGACCCAGTACTTC.

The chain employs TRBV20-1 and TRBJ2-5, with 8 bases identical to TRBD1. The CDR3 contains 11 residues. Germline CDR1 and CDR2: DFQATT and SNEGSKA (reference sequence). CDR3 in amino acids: CKLTGVETQYF. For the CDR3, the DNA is TGCAAATTGACAGGGGTGGAGACCCAGTACTTC.

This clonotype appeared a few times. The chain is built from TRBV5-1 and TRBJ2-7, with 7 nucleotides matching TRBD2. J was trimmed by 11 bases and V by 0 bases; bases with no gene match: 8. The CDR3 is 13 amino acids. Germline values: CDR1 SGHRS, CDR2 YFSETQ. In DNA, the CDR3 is TGCGCCAGCAGCTTGGAGGGCCTTCGGGAGGAGTACTTC. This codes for CASSLEGLREEYF.

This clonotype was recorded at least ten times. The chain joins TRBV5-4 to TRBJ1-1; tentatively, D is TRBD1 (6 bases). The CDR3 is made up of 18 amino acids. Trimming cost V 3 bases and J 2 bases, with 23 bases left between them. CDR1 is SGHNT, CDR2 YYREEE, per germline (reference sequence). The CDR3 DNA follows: TGTGCCAGCAGCTCACTTCTGGGGCAGGGGTATATCAACACTGAAGCTTTCTTT. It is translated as CASSSLLGQGYINTEAFF.

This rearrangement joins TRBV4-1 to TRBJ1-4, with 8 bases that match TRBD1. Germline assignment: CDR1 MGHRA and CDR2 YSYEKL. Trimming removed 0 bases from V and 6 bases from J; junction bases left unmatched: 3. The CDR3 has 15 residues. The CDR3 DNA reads TGCGCCAGCAGCCAAGACACAGGGGGTTATGAAAAACTGTTTTTT. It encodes CASSQDTGGYEKLFF.

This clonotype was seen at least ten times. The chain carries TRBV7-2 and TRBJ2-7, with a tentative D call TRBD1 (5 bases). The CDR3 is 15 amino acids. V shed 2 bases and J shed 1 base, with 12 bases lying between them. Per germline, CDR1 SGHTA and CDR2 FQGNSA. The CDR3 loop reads CASSLYRGDSYEQYF. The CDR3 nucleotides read TGTGCCAGCAGCTTATATAGGGGCGATTCCTACGAGCAGTACTTC. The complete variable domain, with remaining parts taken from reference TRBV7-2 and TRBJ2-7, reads GAGVSQSPSNKVTEKGKDVELRCDPISGHTALYWYRQSLGQGLEFLIYFQGNSAPDKSGLPSDRFSAERTGGSVSTLTIQRTQQEDSAVYLCASSLYRGDSYEQYFGPGTRLTVT.

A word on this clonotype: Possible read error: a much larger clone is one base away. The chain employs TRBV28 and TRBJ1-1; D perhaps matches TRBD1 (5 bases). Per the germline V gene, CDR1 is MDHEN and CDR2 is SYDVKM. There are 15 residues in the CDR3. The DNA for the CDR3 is TGTGCCAGCAGTTTATTGGGCAGGGTGAACACTGAAGCTTCCTTT. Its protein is CASSLLGRVNTEASF. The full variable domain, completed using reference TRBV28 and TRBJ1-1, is DVKVTQSSRYLVKRTGEKVFLECVQDMDHENMFWYRQDPGLGLRLIYFSYDVKMKEKGDIPEGYSVSREKKERFSLILESASTNQTSMYLCASSLLGRVNTEASFGQGTRLTVV.